A selection of T cell receptor beta chains follows, all from one sample in a study of cytomegalovirus exposure and HLA in healthy donors. Generated by immunoSEQ multiplex PCR, the TCRdb table keeps only in-frame clones and is missing some. The sample lists around 160,000 clones; 60% to 80% were seen once. Sequences were obtained from PBMCs. The receptors were sampled from a man over 45 in good health and CMV-seropositive. CDR3s include the opening cysteine and the closing phenylalanine or tryptophan. A D gene is named only where the DNA matches it firmly. Where a row states a size, it is once, few, many or the class of an expanded clone; other rows omit it.

few,TRBV6-5,TRBJ1-1,TRBD1,TGTGCCAGCAGTCCAGGGGGCACTAAGAACACTGAAGCTTTCTTT,CASSPGGTKNTEAFF
-,TRBV4-2,TRBJ1-3,TRBD1,TGTGCCAGCAGCCAAGGGACAGGGGTTTCTGGAAACACCATATATTTT,CASSQGTGVSGNTIYF
-,TRBV19,TRBJ1-6,-,TGTGCCAGTAGTATACGGACAGCGAATAATTCACCCCTCCACTTT,CASSIRTANNSPLHF
-,TRBV7-9,TRBJ2-6,-,TGTGCCAGCAGCTTAGGCGACAGGACCATGGCCAACGTCCTGACTTTC,CASSLGDRTMANVLTF
-,TRBV19,TRBJ2-1,TRBD2,TGTGCCAGTAGTCTTGCTAGCGGGGGGAACTCCTACAATGAGCAGTTCTTC,CASSLASGGNSYNEQFF
few,TRBV10-3,TRBJ2-1,TRBD2,TGTGCCATCGGGGGGTTAGCGGGGAATAATGAGCAGTTCTTC,CAIGGLAGNNEQFF
once,TRBV2,TRBJ2-1,-,TGTGCCAGCAGTGAAGCGTGGGAGATTGAGCAGTTCTTC,CASSEAWEIEQFF
-,TRBV29-1,TRBJ2-7,-,TGCAGCGTTTACAGGGATTCCTACGAGCAGTACTTC,CSVYRDSYEQYF
-,TRBV9,TRBJ2-7,-,TGTGCCAGCAGCGTAGGCAGCTCCTACGAGCAGTACTTC,CASSVGSSYEQYF
-,TRBV6-6,TRBJ1-3,TRBD1,TGTGCCAGCCTTCCCAGTCACAGGGGGACCATATATTTT,CASLPSHRGTIYF
-,TRBV6-1,TRBJ1-5,-,TGTGCCAGCAGTCCGAGCAATCAGCCCCAGCATTTT,CASSPSNQPQHF
few,TRBV5-6,TRBJ1-1,-,TGTGCCAGCAGCTGGGGGCCAGATGAAGCTTTCTTT,CASSWGPDEAFF
-,TRBV14,TRBJ1-2,TRBD1,TGTGCCAGCAGCGGACTCGACAGGGGCTATGGCTACACCTTC,CASSGLDRGYGYTF
-,TRBV5-1,TRBJ1-1,-,TGCGCCAGCAGCCCGGTGGGAGGGCTGAACACTGAAGCTTTCTTT,CASSPVGGLNTEAFF
-,TRBV6-5,TRBJ2-1,-,TGTGCCAGCAGTTTGGGCCAGCTGTCCTACAATGAGCAGTTCTTC,CASSLGQLSYNEQFF
-,TRBV9,TRBJ2-5,TRBD2,TGTGCCAGCAGCGTAGGTCCTAGCGGGGGCGAAGAGACCCAGTACTTC,CASSVGPSGGEETQYF
-,TRBV7-9,TRBJ1-2,TRBD1,TGTGCCAGCAGCACGACCCTCACAGGGGGCAGGTATGGCTACACCTTC,CASSTTLTGGRYGYTF
-,TRBV6-5,TRBJ1-1,TRBD1,TGTGCCAGCGCGGGCAGGGACAGGGTTCACACTGAAGCTTTCTTT,CASAGRDRVHTEAFF
-,TRBV7-9,TRBJ2-3,-,TGTGCCAGCAGCTTAATGCAGGGAAGCACAGATACGCAGTATTTT,CASSLMQGSTDTQYF
-,TRBV27,TRBJ1-1,TRBD1,TGTGCCAGCAGTTTCAACAGGGGCCGTAACACTGAAGCTTTCTTT,CASSFNRGRNTEAFF
-,TRBV5-6,TRBJ2-7,-,TGTGCCAGCAGCTTGTATGTACGGGACTCCTACGAGCAGTACTTC,CASSLYVRDSYEQYF
once,TRBV9,TRBJ1-2,-,TGTGCCAGCAGAGGAGGGAGTTCCTATGGCTACACCTTC,CASRGGSSYGYTF
-,TRBV9,TRBJ1-4,TRBD1,TGTGCCAGCAGCGGGACAGGGGGTCAAGAAAAACTGTTTTTT,CASSGTGGQEKLFF
-,TRBV5-8,TRBJ2-7,-,TGTGCCAGCAGCTTCCCAGGTCGTTCGAGCTCCTACGAGCAGTACTTC,CASSFPGRSSSYEQYF
-,TRBV14,TRBJ2-2,TRBD2,TGTGCCAGCAGCCGAAACAAAAGACTAGCGGGGGGGTCGGACGCGAACACCGGGGAGCTGTTTTTT,CASSRNKRLAGGSDANTGELFF
few,TRBV5-1,TRBJ2-1,TRBD2,TGCGCCAGCAGCTTGGGAATAGCGGGGGCGTACAATGAGCAGTTCTTC,CASSLGIAGAYNEQFF
-,TRBV5-1,TRBJ1-3,-,TGCGCCAGCAGCTTGCGGCAGGGAACCGGAAACACCATATATTTT,CASSLRQGTGNTIYF
-,TRBV7-2,TRBJ1-4,TRBD1,TGTGCCAGCAGCTCCGGGACAGGGGGATCGATGCTGTTTTTT,CASSSGTGGSMLFF
-,TRBV29-1,TRBJ2-1,-,TGCAGCGTTGTAATACCGGACAGAGACAATGAGCAGTTCTTC,CSVVIPDRDNEQFF
few,TRBV4-1,TRBJ1-2,-,TGCGCCAGCAGCCGGACTAGCGAGCTTAACTATGGCTACACCTTC,CASSRTSELNYGYTF
-,TRBV19,TRBJ2-7,-,TGTGCCAGTAGTTCCCCCGGCGGCAGAAATTCCTACGAGCAGTACTTC,CASSSPGGRNSYEQYF
-,TRBV28,TRBJ1-2,-,TGTGCCAGCAGTTTGGAGCCCGGACAGCCACATAACTATGGCTACACCTTC,CASSLEPGQPHNYGYTF
-,TRBV4-2,TRBJ1-6,-,TGTGCCAGCAGCCGGGAGGGGGTTGGTGGTTCACCCCTCCACTTT,CASSREGVGGSPLHF
-,TRBV6-5,TRBJ2-1,-,TGTGCCAGCAGTTCGTCTCGGGGTCGAGGCGGTGAGCAGTTCTTC,CASSSSRGRGGEQFF
-,TRBV4-2,TRBJ2-1,TRBD2,TGTGCCAGCAGCCAAGATCCGGCGGGGGGGCGGGGTGAGCAGTTCTTC,CASSQDPAGGRGEQFF
-,TRBV4-1,TRBJ2-5,TRBD1,TGCGCCAGCAGCCAAGATTTTGGGTCTTCCGGGACAGGGGGAGAGACCCAGTACTTC,CASSQDFGSSGTGGETQYF
-,TRBV7-2,TRBJ1-6,TRBD1,TGTGCCAGCAGCCCACTCGGGCAGGGGGCTAGAAGGAGATCACCCCTCCACTTT,CASSPLGQGARRRSPLHF